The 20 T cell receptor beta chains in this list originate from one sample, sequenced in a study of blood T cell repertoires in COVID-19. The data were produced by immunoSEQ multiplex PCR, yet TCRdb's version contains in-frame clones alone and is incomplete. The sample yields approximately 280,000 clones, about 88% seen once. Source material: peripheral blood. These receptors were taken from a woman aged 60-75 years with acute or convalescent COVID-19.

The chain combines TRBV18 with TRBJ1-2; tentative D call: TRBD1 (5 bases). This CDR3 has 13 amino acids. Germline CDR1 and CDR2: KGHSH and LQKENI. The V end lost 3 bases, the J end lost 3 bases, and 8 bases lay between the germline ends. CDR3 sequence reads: CASSPTVDYGYTF. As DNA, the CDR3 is TGTGCCAGCTCACCGACAGTGGACTATGGCTACACCTTC.

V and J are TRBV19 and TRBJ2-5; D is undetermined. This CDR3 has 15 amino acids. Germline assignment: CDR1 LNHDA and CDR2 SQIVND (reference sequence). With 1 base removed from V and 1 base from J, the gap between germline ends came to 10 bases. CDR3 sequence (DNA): TGTGCCAGTAGTATAGTTTGGGCAGCCCAAGAGACCCAGTACTTC. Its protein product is CASSIVWAAQETQYF.

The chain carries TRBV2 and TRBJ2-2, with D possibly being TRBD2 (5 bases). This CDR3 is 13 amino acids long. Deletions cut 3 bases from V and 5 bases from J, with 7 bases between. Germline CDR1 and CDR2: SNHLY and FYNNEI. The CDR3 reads CASSDGVTGELFF. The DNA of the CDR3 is TGTGCCAGCAGTGACGGGGTTACCGGGGAGCTGTTTTTT. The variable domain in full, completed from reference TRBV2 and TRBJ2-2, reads EPEVTQTPSHQVTQMGQEVILRCVPISNHLYFYWYRQILGQKVEFLVSFYNNEISEKSEIFDDQFSVERPDGSNFTLKIRSTKLEDSAMYFCASSDGVTGELFFGEGSRLTVL.

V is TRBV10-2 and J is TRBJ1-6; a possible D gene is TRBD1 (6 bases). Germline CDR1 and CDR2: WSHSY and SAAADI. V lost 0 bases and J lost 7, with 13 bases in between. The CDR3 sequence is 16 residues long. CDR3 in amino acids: CASSESTGVMNSPLHF. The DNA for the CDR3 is TGCGCCAGCAGTGAGTCGACAGGCGTTATGAATTCACCCCTCCACTTT.

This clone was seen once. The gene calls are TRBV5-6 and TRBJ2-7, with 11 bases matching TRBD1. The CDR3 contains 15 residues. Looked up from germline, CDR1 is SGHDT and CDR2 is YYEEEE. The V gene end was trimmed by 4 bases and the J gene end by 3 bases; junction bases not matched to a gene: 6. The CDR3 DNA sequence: TGTGCCAGCAGCCGGCCCGGGACAGGGGGCTACGAGCAGTACTTC. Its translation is CASSRPGTGGYEQYF.

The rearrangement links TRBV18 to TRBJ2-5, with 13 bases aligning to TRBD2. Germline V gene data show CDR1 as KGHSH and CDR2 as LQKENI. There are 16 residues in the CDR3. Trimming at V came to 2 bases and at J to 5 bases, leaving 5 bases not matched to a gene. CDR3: CASSPRTSGSGETQYF. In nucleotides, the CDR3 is TGTGCCAGCTCACCAAGGACTAGCGGGAGCGGGGAGACCCAGTACTTC.

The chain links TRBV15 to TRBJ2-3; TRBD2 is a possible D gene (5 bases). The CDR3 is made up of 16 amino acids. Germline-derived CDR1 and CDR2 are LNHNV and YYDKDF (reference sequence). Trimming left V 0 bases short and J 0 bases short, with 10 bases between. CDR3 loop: CATSRDTSGSTDTQYF. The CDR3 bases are TGTGCCACCAGCAGAGATACGAGCGGCAGCACAGATACGCAGTATTTT.

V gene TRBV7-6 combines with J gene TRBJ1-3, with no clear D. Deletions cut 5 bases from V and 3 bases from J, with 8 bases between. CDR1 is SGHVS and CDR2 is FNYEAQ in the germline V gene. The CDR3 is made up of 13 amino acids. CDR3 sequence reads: CASSPGSGNTIYF. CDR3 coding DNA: TGTGCCAGCAGCCCGGGGAGTGGAAACACCATATATTTT.

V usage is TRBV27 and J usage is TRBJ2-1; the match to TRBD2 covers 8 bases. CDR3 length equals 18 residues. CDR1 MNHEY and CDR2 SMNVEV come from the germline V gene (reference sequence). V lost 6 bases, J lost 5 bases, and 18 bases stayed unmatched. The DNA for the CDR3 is TGTGCCAGCAGCCGCTTGGGCCCCAGCGGGAGTTACCACAATGAGCAGTTCTTC. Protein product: CASSRLGPSGSYHNEQFF.

In nucleotides, the CDR3 is TGTGCCAGCAGTCCAAGACAGTCGGCTAATGAAAAACTGTTTTTT. It specifies CASSPRQSANEKLFF. The chain has TRBV6-5 and TRBJ1-4; D possibly corresponds to TRBD1 (5 bases). V lost 5 bases to trimming and J lost 3 bases, with 13 bases between them. CDR1 and CDR2 from the germline V gene are MNHEY and SVGAGI. There are 15 residues in the CDR3.

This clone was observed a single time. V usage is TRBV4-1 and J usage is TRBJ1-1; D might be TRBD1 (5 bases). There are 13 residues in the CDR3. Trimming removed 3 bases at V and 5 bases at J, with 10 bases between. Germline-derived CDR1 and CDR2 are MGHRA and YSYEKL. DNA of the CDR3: TGCGCCAGCAGCCAGCTCAGGGATACTGAAGCTTTCTTT. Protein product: CASSQLRDTEAFF.

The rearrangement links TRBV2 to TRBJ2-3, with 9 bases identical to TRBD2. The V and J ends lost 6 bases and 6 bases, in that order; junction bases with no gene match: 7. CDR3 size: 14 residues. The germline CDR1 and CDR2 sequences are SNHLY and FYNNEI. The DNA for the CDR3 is TGTGCCAGCAGGCGGGAGGGCCGAGATGATACGCAGTATTTT. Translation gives CASRREGRDDTQYF.

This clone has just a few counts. For the CDR3, the DNA is TGTGCCAGTAGTTTCAGGTTCCCGACGGCCGAGCAGTACTTC. It specifies CASSFRFPTAEQYF. The V call is TRBV19, the J call TRBJ2-7; no reliable D call. Germline V gene lookup returns CDR1 LNHDA and CDR2 SQIVND (reference sequence). The CDR3 totals 14 residues. The ends were cut back, 5 bases at V and 6 bases at J, with 17 bases in the middle.

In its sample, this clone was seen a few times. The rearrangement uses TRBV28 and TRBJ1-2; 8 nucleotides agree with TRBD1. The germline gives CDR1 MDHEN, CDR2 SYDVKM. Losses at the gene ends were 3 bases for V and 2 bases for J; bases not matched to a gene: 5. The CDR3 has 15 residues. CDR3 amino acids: CASSLAGGLNYGYTF. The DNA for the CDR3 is TGTGCCAGCAGTTTGGCAGGGGGCCTCAACTATGGCTACACCTTC.

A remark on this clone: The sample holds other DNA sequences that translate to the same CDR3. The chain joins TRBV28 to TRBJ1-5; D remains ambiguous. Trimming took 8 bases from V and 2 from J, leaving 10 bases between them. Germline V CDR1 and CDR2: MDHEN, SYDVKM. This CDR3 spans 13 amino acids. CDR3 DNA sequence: TGTGCCAGCCGAGCGGGCGGCAATCAGCCCCAGCATTTT. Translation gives CASRAGGNQPQHF. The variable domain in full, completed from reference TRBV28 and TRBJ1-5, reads DVKVTQSSRYLVKRTGEKVFLECVQDMDHENMFWYRQDPGLGLRLIYFSYDVKMKEKGDIPEGYSVSREKKERFSLILESASTNQTSMYLCASRAGGNQPQHFGDGTRLSIL.

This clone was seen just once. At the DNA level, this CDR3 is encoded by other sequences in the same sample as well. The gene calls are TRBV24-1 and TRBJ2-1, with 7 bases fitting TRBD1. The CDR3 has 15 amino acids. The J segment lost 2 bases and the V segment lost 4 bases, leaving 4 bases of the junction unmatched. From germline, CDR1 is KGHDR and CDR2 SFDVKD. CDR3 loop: CATSDRTGPYNEQFF. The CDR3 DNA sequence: TGTGCCACCAGTGACAGGACAGGTCCCTACAATGAGCAGTTCTTC.

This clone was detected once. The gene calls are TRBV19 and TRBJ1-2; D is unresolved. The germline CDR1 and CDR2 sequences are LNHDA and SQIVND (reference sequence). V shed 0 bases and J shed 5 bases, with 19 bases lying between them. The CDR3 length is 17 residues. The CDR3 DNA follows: TGTGCCAGTAGTATAGAGAAGCTACTGGTTGAATTTTATGGCTACACCTTC. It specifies CASSIEKLLVEFYGYTF.

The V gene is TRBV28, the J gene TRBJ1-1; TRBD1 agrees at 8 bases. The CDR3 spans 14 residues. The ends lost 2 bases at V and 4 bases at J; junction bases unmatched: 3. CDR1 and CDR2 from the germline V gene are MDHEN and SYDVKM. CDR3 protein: CASSLGQGGTEAFF. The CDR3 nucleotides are TGTGCCAGCAGTTTAGGACAGGGAGGCACTGAAGCTTTCTTT.

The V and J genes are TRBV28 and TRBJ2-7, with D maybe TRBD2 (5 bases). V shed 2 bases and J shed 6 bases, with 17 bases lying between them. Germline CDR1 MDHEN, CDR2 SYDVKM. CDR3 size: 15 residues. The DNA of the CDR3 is TGTGCCAGCAGTTTAATCTCGGGCAGCGGTCCCGAGCAGTACTTC. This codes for CASSLISGSGPEQYF.

CDR3 in DNA: TGTGCCAGCCAACAGGGTCCTGAAGCTTTCTTT. It translates to CASQQGPEAFF. V and J are TRBV18 and TRBJ1-1, with D maybe TRBD1 (6 bases). Germline CDR1 reads KGHSH; CDR2 reads LQKENI. V was trimmed by 8 bases and J by 6 bases, leaving 10 bases between them. This CDR3 comprises 11 residues.